This T cell receptor beta chain comes out of a study of T cells after somatic rescue of genetic block. Sequencing used immunoSEQ multiplex PCR; TCRdb keeps in-frame clones, though not all of them. The sample yields some 13,000 clones, about 65% seen once. V lost 0 bases, J lost 0 bases, and 6 bases stayed unmatched. The CDR3 consists of 17 residues. Germline CDR1 reads GTSNPN; CDR2 reads SVGIG (reference sequence). Sequencing used peripheral blood mononuclear cells (PBMCs). The V gene is TRBV30, the J gene TRBJ1-4; 8 bases are shared with TRBD1. The clonotype comes from a boy younger than 18. The CDR3 reads CAWSVPGGPATNEKLFF. The CDR3 bases are TGTGCCTGGAGTGTCCCAGGGGGCCCAGCAACTAATGAAAAACTGTTTTTT.